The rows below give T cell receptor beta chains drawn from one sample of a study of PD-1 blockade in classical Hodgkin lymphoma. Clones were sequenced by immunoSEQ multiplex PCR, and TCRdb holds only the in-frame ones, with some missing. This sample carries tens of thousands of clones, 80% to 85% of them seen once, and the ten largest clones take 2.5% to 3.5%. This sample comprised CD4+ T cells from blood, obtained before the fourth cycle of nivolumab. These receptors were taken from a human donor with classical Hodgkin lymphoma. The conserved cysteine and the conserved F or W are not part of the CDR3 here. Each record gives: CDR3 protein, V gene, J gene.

CDR3: ASPRGGVNTEAF
V: TRBV21-1
J: TRBJ1-1

CDR3: AISEYEGYNEQF
V: TRBV10-3
J: TRBJ2-1

CDR3: ASSFRSIDTQY
V: TRBV27
J: TRBJ2-3

CDR3: ASSWDSNTEAF
V: TRBV5-1
J: TRBJ1-1

CDR3: ARAAGLAGGPDTQY
V: TRBV5-3
J: TRBJ2-3

CDR3: ASSPSQGAGSNEQF
V: TRBV18
J: TRBJ2-1

CDR3: ASSQVYGLAGKETQY
V: TRBV4-3
J: TRBJ2-5

CDR3: ASSYLGTEAF
V: TRBV6-5
J: TRBJ1-1

CDR3: ASSVRVGGELF
V: TRBV9
J: TRBJ2-2

CDR3: ASRRLDADTQY
V: TRBV6-5
J: TRBJ2-3

CDR3: ASSQESSYNSPLH
V: TRBV4-2
J: TRBJ1-6

CDR3: ATNSGGSTDTQY
V: TRBV6-1
J: TRBJ2-3

CDR3: ASSFRQLDTQY
V: TRBV7-8
J: TRBJ2-3

CDR3: ASRRTGLGETQY
V: TRBV6-5
J: TRBJ2-5

CDR3: AISPLGTGYGYT
V: TRBV10-3
J: TRBJ1-2

CDR3: ASSVGNWLYNEQF
V: TRBV9
J: TRBJ2-1

CDR3: AAGGQNYGYT
V: TRBV28
J: TRBJ1-2

CDR3: ASSSMGQSNTEAF
V: TRBV28
J: TRBJ1-1

CDR3: SVAGQASSTDTQY
V: TRBV29-1
J: TRBJ2-3

CDR3: ASSDLERTEAF
V: TRBV6-1
J: TRBJ1-1

CDR3: ASSQGPDSEQY
V: TRBV18
J: TRBJ2-7

CDR3: ASSAEVGYEQY
V: TRBV9
J: TRBJ2-7

CDR3: SVGGTAQETQY
V: TRBV29-1
J: TRBJ2-5

CDR3: SVEFGGYYNEQF
V: TRBV29-1
J: TRBJ2-1

CDR3: ASSFGKAETGELF
V: TRBV27
J: TRBJ2-2

CDR3: ASSAGTGIYEQY
V: TRBV6-1
J: TRBJ2-7

CDR3: ASSLGGTSGVTGELF
V: TRBV5-4
J: TRBJ2-2

CDR3: AWSVGLGQPQH
V: TRBV30
J: TRBJ1-5

CDR3: ASSPTGLAGNTIY
V: TRBV5-1
J: TRBJ1-3

CDR3: ASRTGTANSPLH
V: TRBV7-9
J: TRBJ1-6

CDR3: ASSPRGIGTEAF
V: TRBV19
J: TRBJ1-1

CDR3: ASSVDSARVHEQY
V: TRBV6-5
J: TRBJ2-7

CDR3: ATEDTQY
V: TRBV6-1
J: TRBJ2-3

CDR3: ASSITDIGDQPQH
V: TRBV19
J: TRBJ1-5

CDR3: ASSIGTGIQETQY
V: TRBV19
J: TRBJ2-5

CDR3: SVERQENEKLF
V: TRBV29-1
J: TRBJ1-4

CDR3: ASSAQGGAEAF
V: TRBV25-1
J: TRBJ1-1

CDR3: ASSPRTPTGSTGNTIY
V: TRBV18
J: TRBJ1-3

CDR3: ASSLSGGAYNEQF
V: TRBV7-2
J: TRBJ2-1

CDR3: AISLGQGSEGYGYT
V: TRBV10-3
J: TRBJ1-2

CDR3: ASRWTGGTDTQY
V: TRBV11-2
J: TRBJ2-3

CDR3: ASSQEGDGPRSYNEQF
V: TRBV4-1
J: TRBJ2-1

CDR3: ASSHTGSGANVLT
V: TRBV4-3
J: TRBJ2-6

CDR3: ASRGQVKETQY
V: TRBV6-1
J: TRBJ2-5

CDR3: ASSIQGQGFTEAF
V: TRBV19
J: TRBJ1-1

CDR3: ASSEGQGVIADTQY
V: TRBV2
J: TRBJ2-3

CDR3: ASSPTGSNSGNTIY
V: TRBV5-1
J: TRBJ1-3